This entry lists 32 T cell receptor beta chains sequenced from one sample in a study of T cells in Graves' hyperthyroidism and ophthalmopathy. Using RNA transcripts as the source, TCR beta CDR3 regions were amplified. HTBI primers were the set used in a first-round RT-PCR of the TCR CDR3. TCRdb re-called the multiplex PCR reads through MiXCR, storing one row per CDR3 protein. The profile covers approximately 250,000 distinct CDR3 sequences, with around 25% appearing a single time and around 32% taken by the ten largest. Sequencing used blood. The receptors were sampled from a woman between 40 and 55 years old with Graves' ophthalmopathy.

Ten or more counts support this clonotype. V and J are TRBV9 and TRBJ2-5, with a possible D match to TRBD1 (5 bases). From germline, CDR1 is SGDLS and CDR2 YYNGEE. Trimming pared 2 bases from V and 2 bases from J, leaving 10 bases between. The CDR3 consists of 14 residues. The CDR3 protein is CASSVLGQQETQYF. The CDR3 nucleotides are TGTGCCAGCAGCGTCCTAGGACAACAAGAGACCCAGTACTTC.

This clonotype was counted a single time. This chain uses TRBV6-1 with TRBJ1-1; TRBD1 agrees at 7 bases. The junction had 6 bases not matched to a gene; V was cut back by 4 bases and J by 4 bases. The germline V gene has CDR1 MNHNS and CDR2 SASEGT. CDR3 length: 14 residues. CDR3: CASSGQGGGTEAFF. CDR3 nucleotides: TGTGCCAGCAGTGGACAGGGAGGGGGCACTGAAGCTTTCTTT.

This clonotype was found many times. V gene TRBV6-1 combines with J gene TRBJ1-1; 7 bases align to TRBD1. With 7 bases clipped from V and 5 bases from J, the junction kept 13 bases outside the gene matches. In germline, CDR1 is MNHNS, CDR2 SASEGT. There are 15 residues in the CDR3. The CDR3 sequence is CASTEGQTGRTEAFF. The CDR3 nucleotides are TGTGCCAGCACCGAGGGACAGACAGGGAGAACTGAAGCTTTCTTT.

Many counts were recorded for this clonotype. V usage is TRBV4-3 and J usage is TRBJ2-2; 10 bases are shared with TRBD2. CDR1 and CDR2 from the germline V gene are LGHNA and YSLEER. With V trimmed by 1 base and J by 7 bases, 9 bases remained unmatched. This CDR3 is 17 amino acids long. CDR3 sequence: CASSQGLAGARGGELFF. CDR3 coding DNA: TGCGCCAGCAGCCAAGGGCTAGCGGGAGCTCGTGGCGGGGAGCTGTTTTTT.

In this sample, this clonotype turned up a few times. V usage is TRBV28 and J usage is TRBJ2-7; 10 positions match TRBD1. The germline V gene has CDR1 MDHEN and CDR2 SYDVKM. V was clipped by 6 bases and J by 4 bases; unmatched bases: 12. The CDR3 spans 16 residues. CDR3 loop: CASRPPRDRGWYEQYF. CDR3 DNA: TGTGCCAGCAGACCACCCCGGGACAGGGGTTGGTACGAGCAGTACTTC.

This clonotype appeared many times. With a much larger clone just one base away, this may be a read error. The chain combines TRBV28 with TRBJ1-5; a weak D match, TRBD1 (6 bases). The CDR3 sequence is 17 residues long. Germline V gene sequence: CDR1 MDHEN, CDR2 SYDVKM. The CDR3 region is CASSPPSGTLSDQPQHF. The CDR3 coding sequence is TGTGCCAGCAGCCCTCCCTCCGGGACACTTAGCGATCAGCCCCAGCATTTT. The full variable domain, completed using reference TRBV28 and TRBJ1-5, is DVKVTQSSRYLVKRTGEKVFLECVQDMDHENMFWYRQDPGLGLRLIYFSYDVKMKEKGDIPEGYSVSREKKERFSLILESASTNQTSMYLCASSPPSGTLSDQPQHFGDGTRLSIL.

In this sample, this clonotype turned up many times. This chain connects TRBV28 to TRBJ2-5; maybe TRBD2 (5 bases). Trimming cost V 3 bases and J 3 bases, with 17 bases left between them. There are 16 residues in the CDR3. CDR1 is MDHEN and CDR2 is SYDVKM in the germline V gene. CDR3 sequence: CASSFLARIVKETQYF. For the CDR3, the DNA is TGTGCCAGCAGTTTTTTAGCGCGCATTGTAAAAGAGACCCAGTACTTC. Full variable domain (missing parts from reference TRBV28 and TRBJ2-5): DVKVTQSSRYLVKRTGEKVFLECVQDMDHENMFWYRQDPGLGLRLIYFSYDVKMKEKGDIPEGYSVSREKKERFSLILESASTNQTSMYLCASSFLARIVKETQYFGPGTRLLVL.

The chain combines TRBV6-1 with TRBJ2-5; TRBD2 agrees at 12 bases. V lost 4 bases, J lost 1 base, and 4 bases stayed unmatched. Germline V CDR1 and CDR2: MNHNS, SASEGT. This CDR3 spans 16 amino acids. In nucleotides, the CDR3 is TGTGCCAGCAGTGGACTAGCGGGAGCGTTCCAAGAGACCCAGTACTTC. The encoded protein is CASSGLAGAFQETQYF.

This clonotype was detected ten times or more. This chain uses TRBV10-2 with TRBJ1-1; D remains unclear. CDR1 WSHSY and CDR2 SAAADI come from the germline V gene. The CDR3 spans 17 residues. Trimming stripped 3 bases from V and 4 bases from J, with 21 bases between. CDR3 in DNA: TGCGCCAGCAGTGAACGCAGATGGAGGTATTGGGGCACTGAAGCTTTCTTT. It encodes CASSERRWRYWGTEAFF.

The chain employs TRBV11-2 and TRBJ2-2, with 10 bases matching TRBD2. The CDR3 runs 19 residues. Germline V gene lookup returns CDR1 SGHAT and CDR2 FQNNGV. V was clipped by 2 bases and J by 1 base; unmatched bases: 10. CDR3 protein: CASSLLVVAGGRNTGELFF. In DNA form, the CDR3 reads TGTGCCAGCAGCTTATTGGTAGTAGCGGGGGGACGGAACACCGGGGAGCTGTTTTTT.

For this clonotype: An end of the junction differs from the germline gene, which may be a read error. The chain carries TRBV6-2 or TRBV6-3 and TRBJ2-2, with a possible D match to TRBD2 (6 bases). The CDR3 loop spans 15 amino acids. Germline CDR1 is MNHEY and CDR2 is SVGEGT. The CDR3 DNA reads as TGTGCCAGCAGTGCCCCGGGACTGGGGACCGAGGAGCTGTTTTTT. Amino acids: CASSAPGLGTEELFF.

DNA of the CDR3: TGTGCCAGCAGCCAAGATTTGTCCTCTGGAAACACCATATATTTT. This encodes CASSQDLSSGNTIYF. The J gene is TRBJ1-3, the V gene TRBV4-2; no clear D. This CDR3 is built from 15 residues. Germline CDR1 LGHNA, CDR2 YNFKEQ. V dropped 0 bases and J dropped 0 bases, with 6 bases sitting between them.

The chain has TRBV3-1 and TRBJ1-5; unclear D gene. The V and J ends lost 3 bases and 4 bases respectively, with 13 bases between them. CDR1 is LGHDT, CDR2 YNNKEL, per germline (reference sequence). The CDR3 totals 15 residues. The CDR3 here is CASSQSELMNQPQHF. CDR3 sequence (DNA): TGTGCCAGCAGCCAGAGCGAACTAATGAATCAGCCCCAGCATTTT.

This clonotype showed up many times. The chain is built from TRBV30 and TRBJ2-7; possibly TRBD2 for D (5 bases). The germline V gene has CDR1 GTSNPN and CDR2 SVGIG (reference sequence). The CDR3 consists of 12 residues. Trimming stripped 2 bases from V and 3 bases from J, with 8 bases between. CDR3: CAWSSSVYEQYF. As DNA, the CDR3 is TGTGCCTGGAGTAGTAGCGTCTACGAGCAGTACTTC.

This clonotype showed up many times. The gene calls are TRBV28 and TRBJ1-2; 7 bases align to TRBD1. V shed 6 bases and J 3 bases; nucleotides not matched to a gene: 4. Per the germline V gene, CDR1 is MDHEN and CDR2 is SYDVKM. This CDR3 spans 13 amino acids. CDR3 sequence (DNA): TGTGCCAGCAGAACGACAGGGTACTATGGCTACACCTTC. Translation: CASRTTGYYGYTF.

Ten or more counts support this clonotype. Here the CDR3 reads CASSPTRDRAKNIQYF. The CDR3 DNA reads TGTGCCAGCAGCCCGACTCGGGACAGAGCCAAAAACATTCAGTACTTC. The gene calls are TRBV6-1 and TRBJ2-4; 7 bases are a match to TRBD1. Germline V gene data show CDR1 as MNHNS and CDR2 as SASEGT. This CDR3 has 16 amino acids. With 6 bases clipped from V and 0 bases from J, the junction kept 8 bases outside the gene matches.

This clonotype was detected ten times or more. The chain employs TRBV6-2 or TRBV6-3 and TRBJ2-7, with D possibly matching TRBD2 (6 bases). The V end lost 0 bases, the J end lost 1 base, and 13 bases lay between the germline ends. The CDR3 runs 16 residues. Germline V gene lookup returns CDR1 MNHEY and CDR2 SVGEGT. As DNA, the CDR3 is TGTGCCAGCAGTTACTCGTGGCTAGCGAGATCCTACGAGCAGTACTTC. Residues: CASSYSWLARSYEQYF.

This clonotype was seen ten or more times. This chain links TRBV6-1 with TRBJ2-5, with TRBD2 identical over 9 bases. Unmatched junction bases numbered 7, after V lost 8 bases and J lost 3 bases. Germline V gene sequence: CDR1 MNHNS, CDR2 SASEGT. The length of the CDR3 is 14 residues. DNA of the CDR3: TGTGCCAGCGGGGAGTTAGCGGGAGAAGAGACCCAGTACTTC. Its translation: CASGELAGEETQYF.

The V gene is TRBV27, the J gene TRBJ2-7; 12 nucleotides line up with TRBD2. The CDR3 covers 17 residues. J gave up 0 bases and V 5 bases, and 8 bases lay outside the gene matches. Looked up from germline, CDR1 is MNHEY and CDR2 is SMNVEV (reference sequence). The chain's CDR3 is CASSLAGGPAGSYEQYF. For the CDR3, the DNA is TGTGCCAGCAGTCTAGCGGGAGGGCCCGCCGGCTCCTACGAGCAGTACTTC.

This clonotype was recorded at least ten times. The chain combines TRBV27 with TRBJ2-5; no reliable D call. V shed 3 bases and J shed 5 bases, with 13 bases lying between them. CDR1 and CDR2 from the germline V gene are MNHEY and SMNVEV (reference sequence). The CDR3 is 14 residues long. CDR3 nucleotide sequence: TGTGCCAGCAGTTTCGATGGGAAACGGGAGACCCAGTACTTC. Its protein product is CASSFDGKRETQYF.

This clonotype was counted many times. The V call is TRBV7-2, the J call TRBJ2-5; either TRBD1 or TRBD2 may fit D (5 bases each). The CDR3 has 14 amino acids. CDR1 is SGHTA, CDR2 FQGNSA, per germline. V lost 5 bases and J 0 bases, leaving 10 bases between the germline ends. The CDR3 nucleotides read TGTGCCAGCAGCACTGGGACGGACCAAGAGACCCAGTACTTC. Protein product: CASSTGTDQETQYF.

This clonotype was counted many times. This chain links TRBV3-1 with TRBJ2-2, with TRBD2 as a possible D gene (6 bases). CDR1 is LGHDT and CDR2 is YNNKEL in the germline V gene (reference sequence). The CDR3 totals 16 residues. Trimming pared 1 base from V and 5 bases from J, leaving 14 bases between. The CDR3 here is CASSQVFRAGTGELFF. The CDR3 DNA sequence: TGTGCCAGCAGCCAAGTCTTTAGGGCGGGGACCGGGGAGCTGTTTTTT.

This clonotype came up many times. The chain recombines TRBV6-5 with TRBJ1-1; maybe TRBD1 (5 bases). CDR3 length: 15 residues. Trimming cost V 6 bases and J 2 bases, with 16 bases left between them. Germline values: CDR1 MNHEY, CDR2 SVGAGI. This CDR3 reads CASRTQGGSNTEAFF. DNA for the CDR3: TGTGCCAGCAGGACCCAGGGTGGGAGTAACACTGAAGCTTTCTTT.

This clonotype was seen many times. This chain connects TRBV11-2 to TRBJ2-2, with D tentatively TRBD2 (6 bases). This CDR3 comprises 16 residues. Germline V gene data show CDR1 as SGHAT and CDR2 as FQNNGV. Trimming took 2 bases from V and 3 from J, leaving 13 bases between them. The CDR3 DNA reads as TGTGCCAGCAGCTTATGGAGCGGGCGCTACACCGGGGAGCTGTTTTTT. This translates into CASSLWSGRYTGELFF. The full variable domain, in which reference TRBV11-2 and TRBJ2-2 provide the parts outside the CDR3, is EAGVAQSPRYKIIEKRQSVAFWCNPISGHATLYWYQQILGQGPKLLIQFQNNGVVDDSQLPKDRFSAERLKGVDSTLKIQPAKLEDSAVYLCASSLWSGRYTGELFFGEGSRLTVL.

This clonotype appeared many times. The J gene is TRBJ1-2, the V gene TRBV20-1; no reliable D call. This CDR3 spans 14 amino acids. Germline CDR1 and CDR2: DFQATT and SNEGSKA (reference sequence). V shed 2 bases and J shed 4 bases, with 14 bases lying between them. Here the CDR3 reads CSARSPGSFYGYTF. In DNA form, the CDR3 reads TGCAGTGCTAGATCCCCCGGGTCCTTCTATGGCTACACCTTC.

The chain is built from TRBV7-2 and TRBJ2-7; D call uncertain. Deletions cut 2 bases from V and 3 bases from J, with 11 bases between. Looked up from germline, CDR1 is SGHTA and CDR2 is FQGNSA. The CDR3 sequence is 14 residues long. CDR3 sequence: CASSLTERFYEQYF. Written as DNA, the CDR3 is TGTGCCAGCAGCTTAACTGAGCGATTCTACGAGCAGTACTTC.

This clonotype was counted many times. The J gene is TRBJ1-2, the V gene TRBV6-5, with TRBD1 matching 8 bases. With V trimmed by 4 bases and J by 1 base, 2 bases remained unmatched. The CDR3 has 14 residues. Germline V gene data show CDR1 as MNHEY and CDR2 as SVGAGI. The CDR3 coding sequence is TGTGCCAGCAGTTTCAGGGGGCTTAACTATGGCTACACCTTC. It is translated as CASSFRGLNYGYTF.

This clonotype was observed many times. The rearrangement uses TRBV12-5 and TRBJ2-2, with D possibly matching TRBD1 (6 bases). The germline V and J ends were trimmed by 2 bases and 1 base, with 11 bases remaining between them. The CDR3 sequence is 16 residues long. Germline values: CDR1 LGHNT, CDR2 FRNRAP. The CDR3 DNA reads TGTGCTAGTGGTTTGATTACGGGACAGAACACCGGGGAGCTGTTTTTT. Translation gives CASGLITGQNTGELFF. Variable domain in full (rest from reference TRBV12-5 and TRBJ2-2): DARVTQTPRHKVTEMGQEVTMRCQPILGHNTVFWYRQTMMQGLELLAYFRNRAPLDDSGMPKDRFSAEMPDATLATLKIQPSEPRDSAVYFCASGLITGQNTGELFFGEGSRLTVL.

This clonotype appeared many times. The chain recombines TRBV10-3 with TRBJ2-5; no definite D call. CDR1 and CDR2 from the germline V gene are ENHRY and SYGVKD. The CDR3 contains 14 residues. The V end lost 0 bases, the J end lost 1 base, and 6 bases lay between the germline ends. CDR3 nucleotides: TGTGCCATCAGTGAGTCGGTGGGCCAAGAGACCCAGTACTTC. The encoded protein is CAISESVGQETQYF.

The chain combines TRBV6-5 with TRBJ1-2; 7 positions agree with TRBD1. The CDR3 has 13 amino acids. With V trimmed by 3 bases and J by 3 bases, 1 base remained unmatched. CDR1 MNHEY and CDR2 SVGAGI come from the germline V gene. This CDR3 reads CASSYTGDYGYTF. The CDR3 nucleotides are TGTGCCAGCAGTTATACAGGGGACTATGGCTACACCTTC.

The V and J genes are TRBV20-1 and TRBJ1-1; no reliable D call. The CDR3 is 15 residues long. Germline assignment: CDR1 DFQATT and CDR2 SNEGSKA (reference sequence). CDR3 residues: CSALIWDTLNTEAFF. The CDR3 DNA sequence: TGCAGCGCCTTAATATGGGATACCTTGAACACTGAAGCTTTCTTT.

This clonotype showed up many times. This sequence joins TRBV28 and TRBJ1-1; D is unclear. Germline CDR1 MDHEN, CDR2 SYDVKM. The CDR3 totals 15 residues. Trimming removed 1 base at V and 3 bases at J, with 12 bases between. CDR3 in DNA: TGTGCCAGCAGTTTATCCCTGGAGCGGTACACTGAAGCTTTCTTT. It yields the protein CASSLSLERYTEAFF.